Below are 21 T cell receptor beta chains sequenced from a single sample in a study of Graves' ophthalmopathy and Graves' hyperthyroidism listed by TCRdb under 2018. This sample was sequenced with an Illumina HiSeq 2000. For repertoire sequencing, the TCR beta CDR3 regions were amplified from RNA transcripts. A first-round RT-PCR used HTBI primers with the Qiagen OneStep RT-PCR kit, followed by a second-round multiplex PCR, size selection and purification. TCRdb cleaned the public reads at Q25 with fastp, built clones with MiXCR and kept in-frame beta chains. CDR3 protein sequences are deduplicated, and each keeps its most common genes and DNA. This sample comprises around 1.1 million distinct CDR3 sequences, 36% of them detected only once. The ten largest clones represent around 10% of the sample. The sequenced material came from peripheral blood or thyroid tissue (not recorded which). The receptors shown here come from an adult man with Graves' hyperthyroidism.

The genes are TRBV12-3 or TRBV12-4 and TRBJ1-5; 10 bases are a match to TRBD1. This CDR3 has 16 residues. The J segment lost 7 bases and the V segment lost 1 base, leaving 7 bases of the junction unmatched. CDR3 in amino acids: CASSLGQGALWQPQHF. CDR3 DNA: TGTGCCAGCAGTTTAGGACAGGGGGCTCTCTGGCAGCCCCAGCATTTT.

A remark on this clonotype: The junction and the germline gene differ at one end; a read error may be behind it. The chain joins TRBV20-1 to TRBJ1-1; D may be TRBD1 (5 bases). This CDR3 has 14 amino acids. From germline, CDR1 is DFQATT and CDR2 SNEGSKA (reference sequence). The CDR3 loop reads CSTRDSSGNTEAFF. As DNA, the CDR3 is TGCAGTACTAGAGATTCCTCAGGGAACACCGAAGCTTTCTTT.

This clonotype appeared many times. The rearrangement uses TRBV20-1 and TRBJ1-2; TRBD1 aligns across 7 bases. With 0 bases clipped from V and 4 bases from J, the junction kept 8 bases outside the gene matches. This CDR3 has 15 amino acids. Germline V lookup: CDR1 DFQATT, CDR2 SNEGSKA (reference sequence). CDR3 coding DNA: TGCAGTGCTAGAGATGCAGACAGGGCCTCCTATGGCTACACCTTC. It encodes CSARDADRASYGYTF.

Of note for this clonotype: A much larger clone differs by one base, so this may be a read error. V gene TRBV7-2 combines with J gene TRBJ2-7; 7 bases are a match to TRBD1. V trimming: 5 bases; J trimming: 4 bases; junction bases outside the gene matches: 5. From germline, CDR1 is SGHTA and CDR2 FQGNSA. This CDR3 comprises 13 residues. The CDR3 coding sequence is TGTGCCAGCAGCACCCGGGACAGATACGAGCAGTACTTC. This translates into CASSTRDRYEQYF.

This clonotype showed up many times. As DNA, the CDR3 is TGTGCCAGCAGGAAGACCGGGTTGGGGTCACCCCTCCACTTT. It encodes CASRKTGLGSPLHF. The V gene is TRBV5-8, the J gene TRBJ1-6; the D is unclear. V was shortened by 5 bases and J by 10 bases, with 16 bases between the two germline ends. The length of the CDR3 is 14 residues. Germline V gene lookup returns CDR1 SGHTS and CDR2 YDEGEE.

Only a few counts were recorded for this clonotype. The rearrangement links TRBV9 to TRBJ1-2; 8 positions agree with TRBD1. There are 22 residues in the CDR3. Trimming cost V 3 bases and J 1 base; bases outside gene matches: 26. Germline V gives CDR1 SGDLS, CDR2 YYNGEE. CDR3 in amino acids: CASSANLRQGRPFPRGNYGYTF. The CDR3 coding sequence is TGTGCCAGCAGCGCTAACCTCCGACAGGGGCGACCGTTTCCCCGGGGTAACTATGGCTACACCTTC.

This clonotype was seen a handful of times. J is TRBJ1-1 and V is TRBV7-2, with D unresolved. Germline assignment: CDR1 SGHTA and CDR2 FQGNSA. The CDR3 consists of 13 residues. V was trimmed by 5 bases and J by 4 bases, leaving 11 bases between them. The CDR3 DNA follows: TGTGCCAGCAGCGATCGCGCGGGCACTGAAGCTTTCTTT. This codes for CASSDRAGTEAFF. The full variable domain, with the rest looked up from reference TRBV7-2 and TRBJ1-1, is GAGVSQSPSNKVTEKGKDVELRCDPISGHTALYWYRQSLGQGLEFLIYFQGNSAPDKSGLPSDRFSAERTGGSVSTLTIQRTQQEDSAVYLCASSDRAGTEAFFGQGTRLTVV.

This chain links TRBV19 with TRBJ1-5; D is undetermined. Between the trimmed V and J ends, which lost 1 base and 2 bases, there was a span of 12 bases. The germline CDR1 and CDR2 sequences are LNHDA and SQIVND (reference sequence). The CDR3 extends over 16 amino acids. The CDR3 region is CASSIAGEMGNQPQHF. CDR3 sequence (DNA): TGTGCCAGTAGTATAGCCGGAGAGATGGGCAATCAGCCCCAGCATTTT. The full variable domain, its missing parts supplied by reference TRBV19 and TRBJ1-5, is DGGITQSPKYLFRKEGQNVTLSCEQNLNHDAMYWYRQDPGQGLRLIYYSQIVNDFQKGDIAEGYSVSREKKESFPLTVTSAQKNPTAFYLCASSIAGEMGNQPQHFGDGTRLSIL.

This clonotype was seen only a few times. The chain couples TRBV16 to TRBJ1-1; D is unclear. Deletions cut 1 base from V and 4 bases from J, with 13 bases between. The CDR3 is 15 amino acids. The germline V gene encodes CDR1 KGHSY and CDR2 FQNENV. CDR3 nucleotides: TGTGCCAGCAGCCAATTGTCTGTACTTGGCACTGAAGCTTTCTTT. This gives the protein CASSQLSVLGTEAFF.

This clonotype was seen a handful of times. The chain links TRBV20-1 to TRBJ2-1; 7 nucleotides agree with TRBD2. The CDR3 consists of 15 residues. V shed 0 bases, J shed 5 bases, and the junction held 7 bases outside the gene matches. Germline V CDR1 and CDR2: DFQATT, SNEGSKA (reference sequence). The CDR3 here is CSARDPLADHNEQFF. For the CDR3, the DNA is TGCAGTGCTAGAGATCCGCTAGCGGATCACAATGAGCAGTTCTTC.

The chain employs TRBV30 and TRBJ1-4; D may be TRBD1 (6 bases). Germline V CDR1 and CDR2: GTSNPN, SVGIG (reference sequence). The CDR3 contains 14 residues. V was cut by 0 bases and J by 6 bases, with 11 bases left in between. CDR3 protein: CAWSVQGGHEKLFF. The CDR3 coding sequence is TGTGCCTGGAGTGTACAAGGGGGGCATGAAAAACTGTTTTTT.

The chain carries TRBV7-8 and TRBJ1-4; 8 bases match TRBD1. V trimming: 5 bases; J trimming: 4 bases; junction bases outside the gene matches: 9. Germline loops: CDR1 SGHVS, CDR2 FQNEAQ. CDR3 length: 16 residues. CDR3 DNA: TGTGCCAGCAGCCCACAGGGGGGGTTTGGTAATGAAAAACTGTTTTTT. Translation gives CASSPQGGFGNEKLFF.

As for this clonotype: A much larger clone sits a single nucleotide away, making a read error possible. The chain recombines TRBV2 with TRBJ2-7; no clear D gene. Trimming removed 6 bases from V and 5 bases from J, with 17 bases in between. The CDR3 spans 14 residues. CDR1 SNHLY and CDR2 FYNNEI come from the germline V gene. CDR3 protein: CASRGLDLMHEQYF. The CDR3 DNA sequence: TGTGCCAGCAGGGGGTTGGATTTAATGCACGAGCAGTACTTC.

As for this clonotype: A much larger clone differs from this one at a single base, so this may be a read error. The V and J genes are TRBV5-4 and TRBJ2-5; a possible D gene is TRBD1 (6 bases). The germline V gene has CDR1 SGHNT and CDR2 YYREEE (reference sequence). The CDR3 covers 14 residues. The CDR3 reads CAGSQVTGQETQYF. The CDR3 DNA sequence: TGCGCCGGCAGCCAAGTGACAGGCCAAGAGACCCAGTACTTC.

This clonotype appeared many times. The chain uses TRBV19 and TRBJ1-1; D is possibly TRBD1 (5 bases). The CDR3 sequence is 15 residues long. Germline assignment: CDR1 LNHDA and CDR2 SQIVND (reference sequence). Trimming took 5 bases from V and 0 from J, leaving 13 bases between them. The CDR3 here is CASSPPGRMNTEAFF. The CDR3 DNA reads as TGTGCCAGTAGTCCACCGGGACGAATGAACACTGAAGCTTTCTTT.

The table lists this clonotype with a count of one. One end of the junction varies from germline; a read error may be responsible. The chain joins TRBV25-1 to TRBJ2-7; 10 bases are a match to TRBD2. The CDR3 runs 13 residues. Germline assignment: CDR1 MGHDK and CDR2 SYGVNS. In nucleotides, the CDR3 is TGTGCCAGCAGCCGGACTAGCGGTTACGAGCAGTGCTTC. Protein: CASSRTSGYEQCF.

The chain uses TRBV7-9 and TRBJ1-1, with D unresolved. In germline, CDR1 is SEHNR, CDR2 FQNEAQ (reference sequence). This CDR3 comprises 17 residues. The V gene lost 2 bases and the J gene lost 1 base, with 17 bases spanning the gap. The DNA for the CDR3 is TGTGCCAGCAGCTTATATGAGAGAAAGCCGGGGAACACTGAAGCTTTCTTT. Residues: CASSLYERKPGNTEAFF. Full variable domain (outside the CDR3, taken from reference TRBV7-9 and TRBJ1-1): DTGVSQNPRHKITKRGQNVTFRCDPISEHNRLYWYRQTLGQGPEFLTYFQNEAQLEKSRLLSDRFSAERPKGSFSTLEIQRTEQGDSAMYLCASSLYERKPGNTEAFFGQGTRLTVV.

The genes are TRBV20-1 and TRBJ1-6; TRBD1 matches 7 bases. The ends lost 1 base at V and 14 bases at J; junction bases unmatched: 20. Germline CDR1 is DFQATT and CDR2 is SNEGSKA (reference sequence). This CDR3 has 17 residues. CDR3: CSARATIRQGDWGSLHF. The CDR3 coding sequence is TGCAGTGCTAGAGCGACCATCAGACAGGGTGATTGGGGGTCCCTCCACTTT.

V and J are TRBV15 and TRBJ2-6; TRBD1 might be the D (5 bases). The CDR3 consists of 16 residues. V lost 11 bases, J lost 0 bases, and 17 bases lay in between. The germline V gene encodes CDR1 LNHNV and CDR2 YYDKDF (reference sequence). This CDR3 reads CAVPTETNSGANVLTF. The CDR3 DNA is TGTGCCGTTCCGACAGAGACGAACTCTGGGGCCAACGTCCTGACTTTC.

This clonotype came up many times. This chain connects TRBV12-3 or TRBV12-4 to TRBJ2-7, with a possible D match to TRBD2 (7 bases). V was trimmed by 5 bases and J by 6 bases, leaving 17 bases between them. There are 14 residues in the CDR3. The CDR3 protein is CASSPLGGGIEQYF. The CDR3 DNA reads as TGTGCCAGCAGTCCGTTAGGGGGGGGAATCGAGCAGTACTTC.

This clonotype was counted many times. V and J are TRBV12-3 or TRBV12-4 and TRBJ1-1; D not resolved. The length of the CDR3 is 11 residues. V shed 5 bases and J shed 9 bases, with 10 bases lying between them. In DNA form, the CDR3 reads TGTGCCAGCAGTCGGGCCCCCAAAGCTTTCTTT. The encoded protein is CASSRAPKAFF.